This paragraph reports one T cell receptor beta chain. What it binds is unknown. The sample is drawn from a study of radiotherapy plus CTLA-4 blockade in lung cancer. The CDR3 sequence is 16 residues long. V lost 6 bases, J lost 1 base, and 4 bases stayed unmatched. Germline CDR1 reads ENHRY; CDR2 reads SYGVKD. Whole-study findings and limits: It was early blood T cell clone dynamics, with interferon-beta, that reportedly best predicted response.

Libraries were prepared by immunoSEQ multiplex PCR; TCRdb keeps only in-frame clonotypes and omits some of them. The sample contains tens of thousands of clones, roughly 77% of which appear only once. With ipilimumab providing CTLA-4 blockade, focal radiation was administered to patients who had chemo-refractory metastatic non-small-cell lung cancer. This TCR derives from a human donor with non-small cell lung cancer who had a complete response to radiotherapy plus ipilimumab. This chain uses TRBV10-3 with TRBJ2-6; 9 bases line up with TRBD1. The material was peripheral blood, obtained from a patient treated with radiotherapy plus ipilimumab. The CDR3 loop is CAISPTGGSGANVLTF. The CDR3, as DNA: TGTGCCATCAGCCCGACAGGGGGATCTGGGGCCAACGTCCTGACTTTC.